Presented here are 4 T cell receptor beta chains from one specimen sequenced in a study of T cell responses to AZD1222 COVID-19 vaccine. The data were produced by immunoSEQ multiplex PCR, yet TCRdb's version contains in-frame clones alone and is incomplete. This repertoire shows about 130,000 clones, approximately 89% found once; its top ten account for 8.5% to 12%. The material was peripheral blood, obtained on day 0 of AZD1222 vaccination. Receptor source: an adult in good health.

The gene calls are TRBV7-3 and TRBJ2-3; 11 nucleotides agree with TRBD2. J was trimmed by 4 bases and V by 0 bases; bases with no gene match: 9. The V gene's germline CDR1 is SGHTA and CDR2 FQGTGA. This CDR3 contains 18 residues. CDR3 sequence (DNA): TGTGCCAGCAGCTTAACGCGGGTAGCGGGGGGGCGGGCAGATACGCAGTATTTT. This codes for CASSLTRVAGGRADTQYF.

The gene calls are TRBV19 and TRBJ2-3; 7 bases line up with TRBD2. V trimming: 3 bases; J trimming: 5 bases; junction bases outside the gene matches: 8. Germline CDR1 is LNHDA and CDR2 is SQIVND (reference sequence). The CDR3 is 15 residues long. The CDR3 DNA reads TGTGCCAGTAGTATCGGGACTACCTCAGGAGATACGCAGTATTTT. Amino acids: CASSIGTTSGDTQYF. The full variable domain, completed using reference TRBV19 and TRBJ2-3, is DGGITQSPKYLFRKEGQNVTLSCEQNLNHDAMYWYRQDPGQGLRLIYYSQIVNDFQKGDIAEGYSVSREKKESFPLTVTSAQKNPTAFYLCASSIGTTSGDTQYFGPGTRLTVL.

Here the CDR3 reads CASSLAEGPNEKLFF. The CDR3 DNA reads TGTGCCAGCAGCTTAGCAGAGGGCCCGAATGAAAAACTGTTTTTT. The chain links TRBV7-9 to TRBJ1-4; the D is unclear. Germline-derived CDR1 and CDR2 are SEHNR and FQNEAQ (reference sequence). The CDR3 is 15 residues long. V shed 0 bases and J shed 5 bases, with 10 bases lying between them.

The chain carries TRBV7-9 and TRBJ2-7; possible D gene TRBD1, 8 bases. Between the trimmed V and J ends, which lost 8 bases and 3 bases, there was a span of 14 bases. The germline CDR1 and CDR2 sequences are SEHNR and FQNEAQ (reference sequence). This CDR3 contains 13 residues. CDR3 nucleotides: TGTGCCAGCCTGACAGGGGAGGGCTACGAGCAGTACTTC. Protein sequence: CASLTGEGYEQYF.